These 20 T cell receptor beta chains originate from one sample sequenced in a study of blood T cell repertoires in COVID-19. Sequencing used immunoSEQ multiplex PCR; TCRdb keeps in-frame clones, though not all of them. The sample carries 140,000 to 150,000 clones, approximately 80% recorded once. Material: peripheral blood. The origin of the receptors is a woman in her forties or fifties with acute or convalescent COVID-19.

This clone came up a few times. The V and J genes are TRBV20-1 and TRBJ1-2, with D possibly matching TRBD1 (6 bases). Germline values: CDR1 DFQATT, CDR2 SNEGSKA (reference sequence). The CDR3 runs 12 residues. V was trimmed by 3 bases and J by 8 bases, leaving 13 bases between them. The CDR3 here is CSASPGGYGYTF. The CDR3 DNA sequence: TGCAGTGCTAGTCCTGGGGGCTACGGCTACACCTTC.

CDR3 bases: TGTGCCAGCAGTACAGGGTTCGGTGAAAAACTGTTTTTT. Protein: CASSTGFGEKLFF. The rearrangement joins TRBV6-2 or TRBV6-3 to TRBJ1-4; weak D call: TRBD1 (6 bases). Germline V gene data show CDR1 as MNHEY and CDR2 as SVGEGT. The CDR3 runs to 13 residues. V was trimmed by 5 bases and J by 7 bases, leaving 11 bases between them.

The CDR3: CASSLLGTDTQYF. For the CDR3, the DNA is TGTGCCAGCAGCTTACTTGGCACAGATACGCAGTATTTT. The rearrangement uses TRBV7-9 and TRBJ2-3; D remains ambiguous. The germline V gene has CDR1 SEHNR and CDR2 FQNEAQ (reference sequence). CDR3 size: 13 residues. V was clipped by 2 bases and J by 1 base, with 4 bases between them.

The CDR3 protein is CASRGGQPQHF. CDR3 nucleotides: TGTGCCAGCAGAGGAGGTCAGCCCCAGCATTTT. The V and J genes are TRBV7-3 and TRBJ1-5; unclear D gene. The CDR3 covers 11 residues. V was shortened by 6 bases and J by 6 bases, with 6 bases between the two germline ends. Germline CDR1 is SGHTA and CDR2 is FQGTGA.

The V call is TRBV28, the J call TRBJ2-3, with 16 bases fitting TRBD2. V trimming: 6 bases; J trimming: 4 bases; junction bases outside the gene matches: 1. Germline V gene lookup returns CDR1 MDHEN and CDR2 SYDVKM. The CDR3 has 15 amino acids. The CDR3 region is CASRGTSGGADTQYF. The CDR3 DNA follows: TGTGCCAGCAGGGGGACTAGCGGGGGGGCAGATACGCAGTATTTT. Full variable domain (remainder filled in from reference TRBV28 and TRBJ2-3): DVKVTQSSRYLVKRTGEKVFLECVQDMDHENMFWYRQDPGLGLRLIYFSYDVKMKEKGDIPEGYSVSREKKERFSLILESASTNQTSMYLCASRGTSGGADTQYFGPGTRLTVL.

The chain carries TRBV2 and TRBJ1-4; TRBD1 might be the D (6 bases). From germline, CDR1 is SNHLY and CDR2 FYNNEI. V was cut by 8 bases and J by 7 bases, with 17 bases left in between. This CDR3 has 14 amino acids. CDR3 in DNA: TGTGCCAGCTCCTCACAGGGATGGTCTGAAAAACTGTTTTTT. Residues: CASSSQGWSEKLFF.

The chain links TRBV19 to TRBJ1-6, with D maybe TRBD1 (5 bases). Looked up from germline, CDR1 is LNHDA and CDR2 is SQIVND (reference sequence). The CDR3 loop spans 16 amino acids. V was shortened by 9 bases and J by 3 bases, with 18 bases between the two germline ends. The CDR3 region is CASSSPPGFYNSPLHF. Written as DNA, the CDR3 is TGTGCCAGCTCTTCGCCCCCAGGGTTCTATAATTCACCCCTCCACTTT.

The CDR3 protein is CASSTTQGGDEKLFF. For the CDR3, the DNA is TGTGCCAGCAGTACGACACAGGGGGGGGATGAAAAACTGTTTTTT. The chain employs TRBV6-5 and TRBJ1-4, with 8 bases fitting TRBD1. This CDR3 is built from 15 residues. CDR1 is MNHEY and CDR2 is SVGAGI in the germline V gene. After removal of 5 bases from V and 6 bases from J, the junction contained 8 bases not matched to a gene.

The chain couples TRBV12-3 or TRBV12-4 to TRBJ1-5; D not resolved. The V gene lost 3 bases and the J gene lost 9 bases, with 9 bases spanning the gap. This CDR3 is 12 amino acids long. CDR3 nucleotides: TGTGCCAGCAGTTTCGGGAGGCCGCCCCAGCATTTT. Translation gives CASSFGRPPQHF.

V is TRBV30 and J is TRBJ2-1, with TRBD1 matching over 7 bases. This CDR3 contains 13 residues. Germline values: CDR1 GTSNPN, CDR2 SVGIG (reference sequence). Losses at the gene ends were 3 bases for V and 3 bases for J; bases not matched to a gene: 2. CDR3 region: CAWRGQNYNEQFF. The CDR3 region has the DNA TGTGCCTGGAGGGGACAGAACTACAATGAGCAGTTCTTC.

The chain links TRBV7-9 to TRBJ2-7; TRBD1 is a possible D gene (6 bases). V was shortened by 5 bases and J by 2 bases, with 13 bases between the two germline ends. This CDR3 comprises 14 residues. Germline CDR1 reads SEHNR; CDR2 reads FQNEAQ (reference sequence). CDR3 in amino acids: CASSPPQGPYEQYF. CDR3 DNA sequence: TGTGCCAGCAGCCCCCCTCAGGGGCCCTACGAGCAGTACTTC.

The rearrangement joins TRBV3-1 (or the pseudogene TRBV3-2) to TRBJ1-2, with 12 bases lining up with TRBD1. Germline V CDR1 and CDR2: LGHDT, YNNKEL (reference sequence). CDR3 length equals 16 residues. J was trimmed by 5 bases and V by 4 bases; bases with no gene match: 8. The CDR3 loop is CASSPTGTGGFYGYTF. CDR3 in DNA: TGTGCCAGCAGCCCTACCGGGACAGGGGGCTTTTATGGCTACACCTTC.

The V call is TRBV11-3, the J call TRBJ1-1; D remains unclear. The ends were cut back, 2 bases at V and 1 base at J, with 5 bases in the middle. This CDR3 has 13 amino acids. CDR1 SGHNT and CDR2 YENEEA come from the germline V gene. Here the CDR3 DNA reads TGTGCCAGCAGCTTAACAGAGAACACTGAAGCTTTCTTT. Amino acid sequence: CASSLTENTEAFF.

This rearrangement joins TRBV11-2 to TRBJ1-1; unclear D gene. Germline V gene sequence: CDR1 SGHAT, CDR2 FQNNGV. CDR3 length: 12 amino acids. V lost 5 bases to trimming and J lost 7 bases, with 11 bases between them. The CDR3 sequence is CASSLPYGEAFF. The DNA of the CDR3 is TGTGCCAGCAGCCTACCTTATGGTGAAGCTTTCTTT.

This clone turned up a few times. The rearrangement links TRBV7-9 to TRBJ2-7; 8 bases match TRBD1. V lost 5 bases, J lost 7 bases, and 10 bases stayed unmatched. Germline CDR1 is SEHNR and CDR2 is FQNEAQ (reference sequence). The CDR3 is made up of 14 amino acids. CDR3 region: CASSPDRGSGEQYF. CDR3 in DNA: TGTGCCAGCAGCCCTGACAGGGGTAGTGGGGAGCAGTACTTC. Full variable domain (remainder filled in from reference TRBV7-9 and TRBJ2-7): DTGVSQNPRHKITKRGQNVTFRCDPISEHNRLYWYRQTLGQGPEFLTYFQNEAQLEKSRLLSDRFSAERPKGSFSTLEIQRTEQGDSAMYLCASSPDRGSGEQYFGPGTRLTVT.

Only one count was recorded for this clone. The rearrangement links TRBV25-1 to TRBJ2-1, with D unclear. The CDR3 sequence is 14 residues long. V gave up 2 bases and J gave up 4 bases, with 9 bases separating them. Germline CDR1 reads MGHDK; CDR2 reads SYGVNS. CDR3: CASSEELEYNEQFF. The CDR3 coding sequence is TGTGCCAGCAGTGAAGAACTTGAGTACAATGAGCAGTTCTTC.

The V call is TRBV18, the J call TRBJ1-2, with D possibly being TRBD1 (6 bases). This CDR3 region has 12 residues. V was cut by 3 bases and J by 5 bases, with 7 bases left in between. CDR1 is KGHSH, CDR2 LQKENI, per germline. CDR3 DNA: TGTGCCAGCTCACCTACAGGGTATGGCTACACCTTC. This sequence encodes CASSPTGYGYTF.

This CDR3 reads CASSSDRVGAFF. CDR3 DNA sequence: TGTGCCAGCAGCTCTGACAGGGTTGGGGCTTTCTTT. The chain combines TRBV5-4 with TRBJ1-1; TRBD1 agrees at 7 bases. V lost 3 bases and J lost 11; bases outside the gene matches: 7. Germline values: CDR1 SGHNT, CDR2 YYREEE (reference sequence). This CDR3 has 12 residues.

The V call is TRBV5-6, the J call TRBJ2-7, with 11 nucleotides matching TRBD1. CDR1 is SGHDT, CDR2 YYEEEE, per germline. J lost 8 bases, V lost 2 bases, and 6 bases had no gene match. The CDR3 runs to 14 residues. DNA for the CDR3: TGTGCCAGCAGCTTTTGGACAGGGGGCGGAAAGCAGTACTTC. Translating gives CASSFWTGGGKQYF.

The chain joins TRBV4-2 to TRBJ2-4; a possible D gene is TRBD2 (6 bases). The V and J ends lost 0 bases and 0 bases respectively, with 12 bases between them. Germline lookup yields CDR1 LGHNA and CDR2 YNFKEQ. This CDR3 has 17 amino acids. The chain's CDR3 is CASSQEGAGLAKNIQYF. As DNA, the CDR3 is TGTGCCAGCAGCCAAGAGGGTGCGGGGCTAGCCAAAAACATTCAGTACTTC.